This T cell receptor beta chain was sequenced during a study of control samples from healthy donors and cancer patients. This CDR3 comprises 16 residues. Assay used: immunoSEQ multiplex PCR; TCRdb lists only in-frame clones, some missing. The profile shows about 160,000 clones, about 87% of them singletons. V usage is TRBV12-1 and J usage is TRBJ1-1; the table assigns TRBD1, which was not confirmed against the DNA. TRBV12-1 is annotated as a pseudogene. The TCR sequence derives from a man aged 30 to 45 in good health. Sequencing was carried out using blood. The CDR3 sequence is CASSFARKGRVTEAFF. In DNA, the CDR3 is TGTGCCAGCAGCTTTGCGCGGAAGGGGCGCGTCACTGAAGCTTTCTTT.